This T cell receptor (beta chain) was profiled in a study of cytomegalovirus exposure and HLA in healthy donors. Note on this clone: Its target is not known.

Study-level points and caveats: The investigators catalogued 150 or so TCR beta chains as cytomegalovirus-associated.

PCR employed 60 Vbeta and 13 Jbeta primers. Profiling relied on immunoSEQ multiplex PCR, and the TCRdb table lists in-frame clones only, not all of them. The table shows about 160,000 clones, with 80% occurring only once. Germline assignment: CDR1 ENHRY and CDR2 SYGVKD. CDR3 size: 16 residues. J gave up 3 bases and V 0 bases, and 5 bases lay outside the gene matches. The source material was PBMCs. The rearrangement uses TRBV10-3 and TRBJ2-3; 8 nucleotides match TRBD2. The sequence was obtained from a woman aged 45-59 years in good health and CMV-seronegative. The CDR3 DNA is TGTGCCATCAGTGAGTCTCGTCTAGCGGGTACAGATACGCAGTATTTT. This codes for CAISESRLAGTDTQYF.